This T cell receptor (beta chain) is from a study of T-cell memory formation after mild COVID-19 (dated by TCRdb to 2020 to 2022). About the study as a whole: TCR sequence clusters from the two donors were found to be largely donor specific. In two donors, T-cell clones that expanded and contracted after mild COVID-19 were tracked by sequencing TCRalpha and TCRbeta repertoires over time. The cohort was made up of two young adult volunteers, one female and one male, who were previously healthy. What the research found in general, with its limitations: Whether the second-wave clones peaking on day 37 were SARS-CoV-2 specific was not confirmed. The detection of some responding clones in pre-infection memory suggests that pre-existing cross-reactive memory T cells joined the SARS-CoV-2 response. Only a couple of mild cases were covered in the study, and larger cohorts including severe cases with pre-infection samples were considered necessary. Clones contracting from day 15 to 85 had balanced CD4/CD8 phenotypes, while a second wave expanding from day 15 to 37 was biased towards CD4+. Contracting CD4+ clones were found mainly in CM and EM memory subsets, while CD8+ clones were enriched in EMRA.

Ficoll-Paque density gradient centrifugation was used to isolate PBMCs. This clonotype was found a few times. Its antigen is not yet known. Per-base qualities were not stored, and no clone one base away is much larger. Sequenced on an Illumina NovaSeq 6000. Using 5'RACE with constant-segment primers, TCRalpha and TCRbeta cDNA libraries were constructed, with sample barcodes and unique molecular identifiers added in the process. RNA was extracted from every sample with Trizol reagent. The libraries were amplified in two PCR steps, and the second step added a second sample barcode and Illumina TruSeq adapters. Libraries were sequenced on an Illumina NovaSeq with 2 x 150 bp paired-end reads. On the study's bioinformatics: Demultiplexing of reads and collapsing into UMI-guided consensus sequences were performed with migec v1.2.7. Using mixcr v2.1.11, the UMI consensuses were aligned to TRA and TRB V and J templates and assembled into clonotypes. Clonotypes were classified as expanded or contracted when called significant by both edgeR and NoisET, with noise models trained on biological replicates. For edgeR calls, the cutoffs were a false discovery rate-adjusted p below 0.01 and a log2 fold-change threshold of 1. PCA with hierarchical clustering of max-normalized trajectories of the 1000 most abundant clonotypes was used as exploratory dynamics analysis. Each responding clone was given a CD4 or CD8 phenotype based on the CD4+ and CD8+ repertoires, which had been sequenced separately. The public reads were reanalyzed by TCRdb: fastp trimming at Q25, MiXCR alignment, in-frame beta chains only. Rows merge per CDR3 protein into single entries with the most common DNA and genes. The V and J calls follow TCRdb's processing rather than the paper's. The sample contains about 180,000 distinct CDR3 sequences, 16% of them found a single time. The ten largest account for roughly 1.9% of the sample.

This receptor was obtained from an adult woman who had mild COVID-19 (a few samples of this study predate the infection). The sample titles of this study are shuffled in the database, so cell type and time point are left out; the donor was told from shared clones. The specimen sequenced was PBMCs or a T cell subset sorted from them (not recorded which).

The sequenced DNA is TGTGCCAGCAGCCAAGATCGGTGGACATCAAACTCGAATTCACCCCTCCACTTT. Its protein is CASSQDRWTSNSNSPLHF. The rearrangement joined TRBV3-1 to TRBJ1-6; matching of 5 bases hints at TRBD1 as the D gene. The CDR3 spans 18 residues, from the cysteine through the phenylalanine. The DNA shown is the 54-base CDR3, in frame from base 1. CDR1 and CDR2 are read off the germline V gene (reference sequence) as LGHDT and YNNKEL. Cut back by 0 bases and 7 bases, the V and J ends lie 19 bases apart.